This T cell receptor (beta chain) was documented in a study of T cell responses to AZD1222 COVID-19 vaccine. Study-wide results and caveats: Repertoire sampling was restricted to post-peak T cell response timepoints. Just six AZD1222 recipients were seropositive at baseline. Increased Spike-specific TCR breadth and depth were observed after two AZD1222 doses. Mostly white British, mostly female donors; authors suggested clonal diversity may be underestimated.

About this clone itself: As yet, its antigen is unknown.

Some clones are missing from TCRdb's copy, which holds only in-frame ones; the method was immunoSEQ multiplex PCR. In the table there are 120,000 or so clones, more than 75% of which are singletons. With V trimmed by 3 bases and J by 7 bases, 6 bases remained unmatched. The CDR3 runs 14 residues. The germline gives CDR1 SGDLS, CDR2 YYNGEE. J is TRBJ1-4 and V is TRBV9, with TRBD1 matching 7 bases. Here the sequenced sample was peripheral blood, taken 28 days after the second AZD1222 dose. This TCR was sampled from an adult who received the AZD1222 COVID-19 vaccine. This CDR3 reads CASSGGGLLEKLFF. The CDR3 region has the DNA TGTGCCAGCAGCGGAGGGGGCTTGCTTGAAAAACTGTTTTTT.